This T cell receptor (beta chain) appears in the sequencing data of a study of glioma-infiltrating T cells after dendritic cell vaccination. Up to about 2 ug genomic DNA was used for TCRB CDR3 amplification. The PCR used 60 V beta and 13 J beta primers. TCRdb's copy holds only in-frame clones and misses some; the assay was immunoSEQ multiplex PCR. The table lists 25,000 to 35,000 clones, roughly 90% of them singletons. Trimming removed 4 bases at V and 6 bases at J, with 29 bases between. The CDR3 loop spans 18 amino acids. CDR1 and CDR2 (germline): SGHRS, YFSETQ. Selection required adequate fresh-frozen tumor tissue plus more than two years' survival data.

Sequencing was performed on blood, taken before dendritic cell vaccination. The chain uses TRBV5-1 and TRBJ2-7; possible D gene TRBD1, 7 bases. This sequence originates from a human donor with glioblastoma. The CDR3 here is CASSLLLQGRDVRSEQYF. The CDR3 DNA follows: TGCGCCAGCAGCCTACTCCTACAGGGGCGGGATGTACGAAGCGAGCAGTACTTC.